Following are 5 T cell receptor beta chains from one sample sequenced in a study of T-cell reconstitution after alpha-beta-depleted transplantation in children. The authors prepared the TCRbeta library with unique molecular identifiers. From the PCR reads, TCRdb called clonotypes with MiXCR, one entry per CDR3 protein. The table includes under 300,000 distinct CDR3 sequences, roughly a tenth detected once. Sequencing was performed on PBMCs from the stem cell graft donor, taken from the stem cell graft. These receptor sequences come from a human donor who donated a stem cell graft to a child with SCID.

This chain uses TRBV7-6 with TRBJ1-4, with D perhaps TRBD1 (5 bases). Trimming removed 5 bases at V and 5 bases at J, with 15 bases between. This CDR3 has 15 residues. Germline values: CDR1 SGHVS, CDR2 FNYEAQ. This CDR3 reads CASSRAGQRNEKLFF. The CDR3 DNA sequence: TGTGCCAGCAGCCGGGCGGGGCAGAGAAATGAAAAACTGTTTTTT.

The sample holds many counts of this clonotype. The CDR3 DNA follows: TGTGCCAGCAGTGATCTTACCGGGCCAGATACGCAGTATTTT. It codes for CASSDLTGPDTQYF. V usage is TRBV2 and J usage is TRBJ2-3; D call uncertain. V lost 3 bases and J 4 bases, leaving 11 bases between the germline ends. CDR3 length equals 14 residues. Germline V CDR1 and CDR2: SNHLY, FYNNEI.

This clonotype has ten or more counts. The rearrangement joins TRBV15 to TRBJ2-1; D might be TRBD2 (6 bases). V lost 0 bases, J lost 6 bases, and 12 bases lay in between. The CDR3 has 15 amino acids. Germline loops: CDR1 LNHNV, CDR2 YYDKDF (reference sequence). The chain's CDR3 is CATSRERGALNEQFF. CDR3 DNA: TGTGCCACCAGCAGAGAGCGCGGGGCCCTCAATGAGCAGTTCTTC.

The genes are TRBV24-1 and TRBJ1-5; tentative D call: TRBD1 (6 bases). V lost 6 bases to trimming and J lost 2 bases, with 19 bases between them. Germline loops: CDR1 KGHDR, CDR2 SFDVKD. CDR3 length equals 17 residues. In DNA, the CDR3 is TGTGCCACCAGTTCCCCTGAGGGGGAAAGAGGCAATCAGCCCCAGCATTTT. This sequence encodes CATSSPEGERGNQPQHF.

This clonotype showed up many times. V gene TRBV5-1 combines with J gene TRBJ2-7; D ambiguous. The CDR3 is 16 amino acids. Germline values: CDR1 SGHRS, CDR2 YFSETQ. V was clipped by 0 bases and J by 2 bases, with 15 bases between them. Here the CDR3 DNA reads TGCGCCAGCAGCTTGGACGCCAGGCAACCTCCCTACGAGCAGTACTTC. Its translation: CASSLDARQPPYEQYF.